This T cell receptor (beta chain) was identified during a study of blood T cell repertoires in COVID-19. Study context: Samples taken during acute and convalescent COVID-19 were collected in the United States, Italy and Spain.

The CDR3 loop spans 12 amino acids. CDR1 and CDR2 from the germline V gene are LNHNV and YYDKDF (reference sequence). V shed 3 bases and J shed 8 bases, with 10 bases lying between them. TCRdb keeps only in-frame clones here, not all; method: immunoSEQ multiplex PCR. The table has 48,000 or so clones, 86% seen once. The clonotype originates from a woman at least 80 years old with COVID-19, enrolled during active disease. Sequenced: peripheral blood. The gene calls are TRBV15 and TRBJ1-2, with a possible D match to TRBD1 (5 bases). The CDR3 region has the DNA TGTGCCACCAGCAGGGGACTAGCAGGCTACACCTTC. Encoded protein: CATSRGLAGYTF. The full variable domain, completed using reference TRBV15 and TRBJ1-2, is DAMVIQNPRYQVTQFGKPVTLSCSQTLNHNVMYWYQQKSSQAPKLLFHYYDKDFNNEADTPDNFQSRRPNTSFCFLDIRSPGLGDTAMYLCATSRGLAGYTFGSGTRLTVV.